The next 6 T cell receptor beta chains were all read from a single sample in a study of T cell changes during pregnancy in multiple sclerosis. Method: immunoSEQ multiplex PCR; TCRdb's copy keeps in-frame clones and lacks some. The sample records tens of thousands of clones, about 91% being singletons. The sequencing here drew on peripheral blood, taken in the first trimester of pregnancy. The receptors shown here come from a female donor in good health, enrolled as a control in a pregnancy study.

The V gene is TRBV9, the J gene TRBJ1-1; D is unresolved. Germline CDR1 reads SGDLS; CDR2 reads YYNGEE. This CDR3 comprises 13 residues. V lost 0 bases and J 1 base, leaving 4 bases between the germline ends. This CDR3 is CASSVVKNTEAFF. The CDR3 DNA is TGTGCCAGCAGCGTAGTCAAGAACACTGAAGCTTTCTTT.

In DNA form, the CDR3 reads TGTGCCAGCAGCCCCGGGGGGCGGGGGTACAATGAGCAGTTCTTC. Residues: CASSPGGRGYNEQFF. The gene calls are TRBV7-9 and TRBJ2-1; a weak D match, TRBD2 (7 bases). CDR3 length: 15 residues. Trimming removed 5 bases from V and 4 bases from J, with 15 bases in between. Germline loops: CDR1 SEHNR, CDR2 FQNEAQ (reference sequence).

V and J are TRBV27 and TRBJ2-7, with 7 bases matching TRBD1. Germline trimming cut 3 bases from V and 0 bases from J; bases unmatched to any gene: 8. The CDR3 covers 16 residues. CDR1 and CDR2 (germline): MNHEY, SMNVEV (reference sequence). The CDR3 DNA reads TGTGCCAGCAGTTTTGGGGGCAGGGGGAGCTCCTACGAGCAGTACTTC. This sequence encodes CASSFGGRGSSYEQYF.

This sequence joins TRBV6-5 and TRBJ2-3, with D perhaps matching TRBD2 (5 bases). The CDR3 runs 15 residues. Trimming took 7 bases from V and 0 from J, leaving 14 bases between them. Germline-derived CDR1 and CDR2 are MNHEY and SVGAGI. The CDR3 coding sequence is TGTGCCAGCAAACCCCCGGGGATTAGCACAGATACGCAGTATTTT. It specifies CASKPPGISTDTQYF.

The chain has TRBV28 and TRBJ2-1; 8 positions agree with TRBD2. CDR3 size: 14 residues. V lost 3 bases to trimming and J lost 5 bases; unmatched junction nucleotides: 3. The germline gives CDR1 MDHEN, CDR2 SYDVKM. The CDR3 loop reads CASSFGLANNEQFF. The CDR3, as DNA: TGTGCCAGCAGTTTTGGACTAGCCAACAATGAGCAGTTCTTC. The complete variable domain, with remaining parts taken from reference TRBV28 and TRBJ2-1, reads DVKVTQSSRYLVKRTGEKVFLECVQDMDHENMFWYRQDPGLGLRLIYFSYDVKMKEKGDIPEGYSVSREKKERFSLILESASTNQTSMYLCASSFGLANNEQFFGPGTRLTVL.

V is TRBV19 and J is TRBJ2-7, with D possibly matching TRBD1 (5 bases). V lost 5 bases and J 0 bases, leaving 11 bases between the germline ends. The CDR3 is 14 amino acids. From germline, CDR1 is LNHDA and CDR2 SQIVND (reference sequence). The CDR3 protein is CASSGAISSYEQYF. DNA of the CDR3: TGTGCCAGTAGTGGGGCTATCAGCTCCTACGAGCAGTACTTC.